This section outlines one T cell receptor beta chain sequence together with its context. The method was immunoSEQ multiplex PCR; TCRdb's version includes in-frame clones alone and lacks a portion of them. The sample has 17,000 or so clones, 83% seen once; the top ten hold about 7.6%. The data are from a study of blood T cell dynamics during melanoma immunotherapy. There are 16 residues in the CDR3. Looked up from germline, CDR1 is SGHVS and CDR2 is FNYEAQ. Trimming removed 5 bases from V and 4 bases from J; junction bases left unmatched: 11. The time point denotes: pre-treatment baseline. One draw preceded checkpoint blockade; another followed its first cycle at week 3.

This chain uses TRBV7-6 with TRBJ1-3; 7 bases agree with TRBD1. The sequence came from a human donor with melanoma. Sequenced here: blood, sampled from a patient treated with checkpoint blockade. The CDR3, as DNA: TGTGCCAGCAGCCTCGCGGCGGGACAGAGGGGAAACACCATATATTTT. Its translation: CASSLAAGQRGNTIYF.